This TCR beta chain was identified during a study of beta chain features in type 1 diabetes. The sequenced template was cDNA made from the entire isolated RNA. TCRdb keeps only in-frame clones here, not all; method: immunoSEQ multiplex PCR. The repertoire consists of approximately 170,000 clones, with about 7.9% occurring once and the leading ten covering roughly 0.46%. Findings of the study overall: All four CD4+ subsets of Type 1 diabetes patients contained TCRB CDR3s that were moderately but significantly shorter.

This CDR3 contains 15 residues. With 4 bases clipped from V and 0 bases from J, the junction kept 5 bases outside the gene matches. Germline V gene sequence: CDR1 SGHRS, CDR2 YFSETQ. Concerning this clone: Its antigen is unidentified.

The sequence was collected from a man between 18 and 29 years old with type 1 diabetes. The material sequenced was central memory CD4+ T cells from blood. The chain is built from TRBV5-1 and TRBJ2-3; 7 bases are a match to TRBD1. The CDR3 DNA is TGCGCCAGCAGCGCCGGGACAGCTAGCACAGATACGCAGTATTTT. It codes for CASSAGTASTDTQYF.